This T cell receptor beta chain is from a study of OX40 agonist ivuxolimab in advanced cancers. Assay: immunoSEQ multiplex PCR; the TCRdb copy retains only in-frame clones and omits some. This table has tens of thousands of clones, more than 75% appearing once. Germline CDR1 is WNHNN and CDR2 is SYGVQD (reference sequence). The junction had 3 bases not matched to a gene; V was cut back by 7 bases and J by 3 bases. The CDR3 contains 13 residues. This material consisted of CD4+ or CD8+ T cells sorted from blood, taken in a trial of the OX40 agonist ivuxolimab. This TCR came from an adult with an advanced solid tumor such as melanoma, head and neck, liver or kidney cancer. This chain uses TRBV10-1 with TRBJ2-7, with 10 bases that match TRBD1. In DNA, the CDR3 is TGCGCCAGCATGCGGACAGGGGGCTACGAGCAGTACTTC. Its translation is CASMRTGGYEQYF.